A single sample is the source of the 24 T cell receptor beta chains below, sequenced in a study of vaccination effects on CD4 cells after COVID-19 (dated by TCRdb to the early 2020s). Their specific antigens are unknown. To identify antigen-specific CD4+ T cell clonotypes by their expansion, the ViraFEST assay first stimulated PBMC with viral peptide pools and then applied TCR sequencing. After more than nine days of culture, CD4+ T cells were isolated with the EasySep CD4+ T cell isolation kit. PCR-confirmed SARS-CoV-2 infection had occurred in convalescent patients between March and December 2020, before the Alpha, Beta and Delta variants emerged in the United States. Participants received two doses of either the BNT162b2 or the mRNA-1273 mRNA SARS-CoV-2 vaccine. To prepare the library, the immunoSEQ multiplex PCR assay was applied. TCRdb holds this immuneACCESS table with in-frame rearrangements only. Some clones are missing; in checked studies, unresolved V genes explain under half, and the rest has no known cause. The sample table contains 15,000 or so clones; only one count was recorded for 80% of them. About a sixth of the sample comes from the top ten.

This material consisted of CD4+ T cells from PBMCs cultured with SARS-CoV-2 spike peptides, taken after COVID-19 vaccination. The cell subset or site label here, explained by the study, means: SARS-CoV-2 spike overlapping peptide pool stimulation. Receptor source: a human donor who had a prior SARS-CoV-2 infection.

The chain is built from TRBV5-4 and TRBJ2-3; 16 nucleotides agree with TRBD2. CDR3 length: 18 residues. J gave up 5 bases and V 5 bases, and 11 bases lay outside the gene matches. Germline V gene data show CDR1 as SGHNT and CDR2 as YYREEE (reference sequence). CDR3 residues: CASRPGTSGGALGDTQYF. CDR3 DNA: TGTGCCAGCAGACCCGGGACTAGCGGGGGGGCCCTTGGAGATACGCAGTATTTT.

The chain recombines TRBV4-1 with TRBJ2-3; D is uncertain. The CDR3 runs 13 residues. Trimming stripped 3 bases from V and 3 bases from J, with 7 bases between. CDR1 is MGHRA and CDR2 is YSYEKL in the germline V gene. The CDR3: CASSQGWTDTQYF. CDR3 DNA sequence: TGCGCCAGCAGCCAGGGGTGGACAGATACGCAGTATTTT.

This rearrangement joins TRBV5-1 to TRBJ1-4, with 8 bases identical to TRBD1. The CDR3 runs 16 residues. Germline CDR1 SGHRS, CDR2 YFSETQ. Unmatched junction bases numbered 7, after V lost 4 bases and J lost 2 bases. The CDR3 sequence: CASSPAGGATNEKLFF. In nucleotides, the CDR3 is TGCGCCAGCAGCCCGGCAGGGGGCGCGACTAATGAAAAACTGTTTTTT. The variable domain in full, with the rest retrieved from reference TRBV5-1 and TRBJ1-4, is KAGVTQTPRYLIKTRGQQVTLSCSPISGHRSVSWYQQTPGQGLQFLFEYFSETQRNKGNFPGRFSGRQFSNSRSEMNVSTLELGDSALYLCASSPAGGATNEKLFFGSGTQLSVL.

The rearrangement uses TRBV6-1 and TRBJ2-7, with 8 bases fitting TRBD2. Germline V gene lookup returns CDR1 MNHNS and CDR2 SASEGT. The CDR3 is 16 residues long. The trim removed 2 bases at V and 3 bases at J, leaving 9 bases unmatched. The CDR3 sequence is CASSEWIWGLGYEQYF. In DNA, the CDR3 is TGTGCCAGCAGTGAATGGATATGGGGACTAGGCTACGAGCAGTACTTC.

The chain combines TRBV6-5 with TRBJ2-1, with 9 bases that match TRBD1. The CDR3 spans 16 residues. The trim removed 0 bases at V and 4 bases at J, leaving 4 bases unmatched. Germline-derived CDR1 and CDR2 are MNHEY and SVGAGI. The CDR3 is CASSYSGQGGYNEQFF. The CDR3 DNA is TGTGCCAGCAGTTACTCGGGACAGGGCGGATACAATGAGCAGTTCTTC.

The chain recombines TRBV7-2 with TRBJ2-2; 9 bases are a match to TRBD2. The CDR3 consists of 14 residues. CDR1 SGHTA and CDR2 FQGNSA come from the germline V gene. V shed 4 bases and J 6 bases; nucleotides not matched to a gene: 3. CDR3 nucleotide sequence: TGTGCCAGCAGCTCCGGGACTAGCCCCGGGGAGCTGTTTTTT. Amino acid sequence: CASSSGTSPGELFF.

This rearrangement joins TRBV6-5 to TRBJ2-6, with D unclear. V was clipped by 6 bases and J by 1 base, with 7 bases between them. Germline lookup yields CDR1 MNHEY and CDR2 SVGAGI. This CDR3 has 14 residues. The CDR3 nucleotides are TGTGCCAGCAGAGTCGGTTCTGGGGCCAACGTCCTGACTTTC. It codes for CASRVGSGANVLTF.

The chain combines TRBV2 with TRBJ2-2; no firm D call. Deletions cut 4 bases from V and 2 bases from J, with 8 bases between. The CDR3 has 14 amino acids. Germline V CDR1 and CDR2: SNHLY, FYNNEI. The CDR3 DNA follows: TGTGCCAGCAGTGCGGACGCCAACACCGGGGAGCTGTTTTTT. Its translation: CASSADANTGELFF.

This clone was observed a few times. CDR3 nucleotide sequence: TGCGCCAGCAGCTTGGAAGGTAGTAGGACACCCCTCCACTTT. Protein product: CASSLEGSRTPLHF. V is TRBV5-1 and J is TRBJ1-6; D remains ambiguous. This CDR3 has 14 residues. Germline CDR1 reads SGHRS; CDR2 reads YFSETQ. V was shortened by 0 bases and J by 11 bases, with 12 bases between the two germline ends.

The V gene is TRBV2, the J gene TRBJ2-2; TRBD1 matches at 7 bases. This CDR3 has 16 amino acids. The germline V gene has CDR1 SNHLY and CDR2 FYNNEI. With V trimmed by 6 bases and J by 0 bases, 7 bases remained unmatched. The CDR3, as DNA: TGTGCCAGCAGCTATTTAGGGGGCGCGAACACCGGGGAGCTGTTTTTT. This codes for CASSYLGGANTGELFF.

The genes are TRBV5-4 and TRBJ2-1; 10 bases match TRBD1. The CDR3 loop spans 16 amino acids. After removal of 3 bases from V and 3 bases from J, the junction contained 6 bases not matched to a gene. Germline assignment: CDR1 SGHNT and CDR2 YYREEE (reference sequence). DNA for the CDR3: TGTGCCAGCAGCTCGACAGGGGGCGGCTACTACAATGAGCAGTTCTTC. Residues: CASSSTGGGYYNEQFF.

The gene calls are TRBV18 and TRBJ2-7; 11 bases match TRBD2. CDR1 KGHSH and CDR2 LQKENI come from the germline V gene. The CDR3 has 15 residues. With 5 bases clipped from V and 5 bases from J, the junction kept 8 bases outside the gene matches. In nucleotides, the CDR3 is TGTGCCAGCTCAACCATAGCGGGAGGGCCCCACGAGCAGTACTTC. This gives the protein CASSTIAGGPHEQYF.

The CDR3, as DNA: TGTGCCAGCAGCCACTACAATGAGCAGTTCTTC. Its protein product is CASSHYNEQFF. The rearrangement uses TRBV12-3 or TRBV12-4 and TRBJ2-1; no clear D. The CDR3 runs to 11 residues. V lost 6 bases to trimming and J lost 3 bases, with 3 bases between them.

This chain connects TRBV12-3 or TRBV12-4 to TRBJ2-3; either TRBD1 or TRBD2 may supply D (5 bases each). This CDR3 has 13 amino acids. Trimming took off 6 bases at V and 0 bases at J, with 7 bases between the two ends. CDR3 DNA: TGTGCCAGCAGGAGGGACAGCACAGATACGCAGTATTTT. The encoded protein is CASRRDSTDTQYF.

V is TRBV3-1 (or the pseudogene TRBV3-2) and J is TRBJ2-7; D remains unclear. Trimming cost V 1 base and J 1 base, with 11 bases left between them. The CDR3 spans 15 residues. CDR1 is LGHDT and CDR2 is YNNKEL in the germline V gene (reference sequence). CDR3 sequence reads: CASSQGARPSYEQYF. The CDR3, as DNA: TGTGCCAGCAGCCAAGGTGCCCGCCCGTCCTACGAGCAGTACTTC.

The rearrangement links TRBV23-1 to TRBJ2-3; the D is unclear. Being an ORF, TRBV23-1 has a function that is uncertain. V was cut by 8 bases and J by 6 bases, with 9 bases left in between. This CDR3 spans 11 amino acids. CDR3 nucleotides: TGCGCCAGCCGACAAACGGATACGCAGTATTTT. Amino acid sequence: CASRQTDTQYF.

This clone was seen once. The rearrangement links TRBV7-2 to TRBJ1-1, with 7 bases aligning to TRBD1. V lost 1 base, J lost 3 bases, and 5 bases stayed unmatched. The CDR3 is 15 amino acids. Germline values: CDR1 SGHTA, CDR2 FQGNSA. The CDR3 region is CASSLEQGGYTEAFF. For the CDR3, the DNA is TGTGCCAGCAGCTTAGAGCAGGGGGGTTACACTGAAGCTTTCTTT.

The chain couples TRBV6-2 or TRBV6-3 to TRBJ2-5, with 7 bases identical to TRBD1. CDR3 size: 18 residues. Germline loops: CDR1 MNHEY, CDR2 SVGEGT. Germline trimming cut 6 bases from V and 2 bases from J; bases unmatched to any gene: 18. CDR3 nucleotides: TGTGCCAGCAGCACTTCAAGAACAGGGGAAGGGGCACAAGAGACCCAGTACTTC. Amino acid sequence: CASSTSRTGEGAQETQYF.

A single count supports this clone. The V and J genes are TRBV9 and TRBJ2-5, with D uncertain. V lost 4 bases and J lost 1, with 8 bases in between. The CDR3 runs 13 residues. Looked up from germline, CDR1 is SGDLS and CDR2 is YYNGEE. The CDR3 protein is CASSKFGQETQYF. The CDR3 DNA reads TGTGCCAGCAGCAAGTTCGGCCAAGAGACCCAGTACTTC.

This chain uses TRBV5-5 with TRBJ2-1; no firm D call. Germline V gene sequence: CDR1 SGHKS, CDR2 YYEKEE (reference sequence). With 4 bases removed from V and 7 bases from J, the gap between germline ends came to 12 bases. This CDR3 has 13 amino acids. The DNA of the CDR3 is TGTGCCAGCAGCCCGGGTCCACGGAATGAGCAGTTCTTC. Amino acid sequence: CASSPGPRNEQFF. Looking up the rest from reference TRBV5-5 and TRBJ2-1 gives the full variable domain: DAGVTQSPTHLIKTRGQQVTLRCSPISGHKSVSWYQQVLGQGPQFIFQYYEKEERGRGNFPDRFSARQFPNYSSELNVNALLLGDSALYLCASSPGPRNEQFFGPGTRLTVL.

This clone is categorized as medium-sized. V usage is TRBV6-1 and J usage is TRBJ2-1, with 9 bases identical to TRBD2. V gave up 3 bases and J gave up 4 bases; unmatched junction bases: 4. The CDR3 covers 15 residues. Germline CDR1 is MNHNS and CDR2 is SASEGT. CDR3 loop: CASSDRRGGYNEQFF. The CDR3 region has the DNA TGTGCCAGCAGTGATCGGCGGGGGGGTTACAATGAGCAGTTCTTC.

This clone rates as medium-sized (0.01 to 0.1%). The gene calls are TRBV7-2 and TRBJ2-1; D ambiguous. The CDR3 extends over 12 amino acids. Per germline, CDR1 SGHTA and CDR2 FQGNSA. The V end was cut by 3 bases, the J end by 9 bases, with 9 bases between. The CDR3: CASSFSVGEQFF. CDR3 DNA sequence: TGTGCCAGCAGCTTTTCTGTGGGTGAGCAGTTCTTC.

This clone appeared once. This CDR3 reads CASSLGDRTNYGYTF. CDR3 DNA: TGTGCCAGCAGCTTGGGGGACCGCACTAACTATGGCTACACCTTC. The rearrangement joins TRBV5-4 to TRBJ1-2; D may be TRBD1 (5 bases). Germline assignment: CDR1 SGHNT and CDR2 YYREEE (reference sequence). With 0 bases removed from V and 0 bases from J, the gap between germline ends came to 9 bases. The CDR3 covers 15 residues.

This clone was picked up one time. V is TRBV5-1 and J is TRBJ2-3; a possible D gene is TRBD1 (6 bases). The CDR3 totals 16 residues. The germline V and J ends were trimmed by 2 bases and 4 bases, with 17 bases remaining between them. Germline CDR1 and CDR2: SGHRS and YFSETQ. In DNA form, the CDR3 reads TGCGCCAGCAGCTTTGGGACATTTCGGGACGCAGATACGCAGTATTTT. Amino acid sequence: CASSFGTFRDADTQYF.